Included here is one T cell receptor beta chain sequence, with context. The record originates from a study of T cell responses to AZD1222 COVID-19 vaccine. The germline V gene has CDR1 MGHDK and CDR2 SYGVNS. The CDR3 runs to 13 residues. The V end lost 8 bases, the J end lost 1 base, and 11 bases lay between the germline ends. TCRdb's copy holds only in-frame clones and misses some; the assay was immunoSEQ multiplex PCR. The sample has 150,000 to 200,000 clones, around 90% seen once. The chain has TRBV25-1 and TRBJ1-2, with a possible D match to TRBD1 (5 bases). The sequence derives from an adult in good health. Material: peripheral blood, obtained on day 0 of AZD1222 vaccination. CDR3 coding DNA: TGTGCCAGCCGTCCAGGGTATAACTATGGCTACACCTTC. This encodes CASRPGYNYGYTF.